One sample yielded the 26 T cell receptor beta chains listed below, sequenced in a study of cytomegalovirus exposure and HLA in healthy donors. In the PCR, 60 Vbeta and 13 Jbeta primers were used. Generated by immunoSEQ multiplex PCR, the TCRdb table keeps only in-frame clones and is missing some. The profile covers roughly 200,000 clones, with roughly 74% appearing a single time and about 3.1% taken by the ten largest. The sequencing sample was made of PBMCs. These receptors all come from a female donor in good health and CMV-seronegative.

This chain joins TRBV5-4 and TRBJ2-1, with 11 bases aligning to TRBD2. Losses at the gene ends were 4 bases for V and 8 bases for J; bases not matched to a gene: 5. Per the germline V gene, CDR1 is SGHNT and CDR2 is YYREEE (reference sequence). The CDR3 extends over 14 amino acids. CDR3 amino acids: CASSGTSGGDEQFF. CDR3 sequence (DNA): TGTGCCAGCAGCGGAACTAGCGGGGGCGATGAGCAGTTCTTC. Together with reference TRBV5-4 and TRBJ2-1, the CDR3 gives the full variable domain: ETGVTQSPTHLIKTRGQQVTLRCSSQSGHNTVSWYQQALGQGPQFIFQYYREEENGRGNFPPRFSGLQFPNYSSELNVNALELDDSALYLCASSGTSGGDEQFFGPGTRLTVL.

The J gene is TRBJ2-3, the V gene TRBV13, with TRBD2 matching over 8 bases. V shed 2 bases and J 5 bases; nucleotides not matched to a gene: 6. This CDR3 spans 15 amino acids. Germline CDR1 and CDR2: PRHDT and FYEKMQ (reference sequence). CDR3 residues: CASSLNGGEKDTQYF. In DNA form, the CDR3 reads TGTGCCAGCAGCTTAAACGGGGGGGAAAAAGATACGCAGTATTTT.

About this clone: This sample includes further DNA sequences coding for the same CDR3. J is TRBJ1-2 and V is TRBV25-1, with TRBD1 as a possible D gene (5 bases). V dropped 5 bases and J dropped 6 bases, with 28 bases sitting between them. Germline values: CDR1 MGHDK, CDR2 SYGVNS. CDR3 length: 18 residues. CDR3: CASSKREGTPAGFDGYTF. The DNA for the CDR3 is TGTGCCAGCAGTAAAAGGGAGGGGACCCCAGCCGGTTTCGATGGCTACACCTTC.

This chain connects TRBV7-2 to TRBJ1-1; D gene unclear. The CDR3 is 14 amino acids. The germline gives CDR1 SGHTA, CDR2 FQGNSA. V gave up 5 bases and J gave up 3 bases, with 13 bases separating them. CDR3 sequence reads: CASSESGRYTEAFF. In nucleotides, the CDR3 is TGTGCCAGCAGCGAGTCAGGTCGGTACACTGAAGCTTTCTTT. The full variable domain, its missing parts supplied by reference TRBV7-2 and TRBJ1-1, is GAGVSQSPSNKVTEKGKDVELRCDPISGHTALYWYRQSLGQGLEFLIYFQGNSAPDKSGLPSDRFSAERTGGSVSTLTIQRTQQEDSAVYLCASSESGRYTEAFFGQGTRLTVV.

The CDR3 sequence is CASSSRGSGNTIYF. The CDR3, as DNA: TGTGCCAGTAGTTCCAGGGGCTCTGGAAACACCATATATTTT. The chain has TRBV19 and TRBJ1-3; D possibly corresponds to TRBD1 (6 bases). Germline V lookup: CDR1 LNHDA, CDR2 SQIVND (reference sequence). The CDR3 has 14 amino acids. The V end was cut by 5 bases, the J end by 0 bases, with 8 bases between.

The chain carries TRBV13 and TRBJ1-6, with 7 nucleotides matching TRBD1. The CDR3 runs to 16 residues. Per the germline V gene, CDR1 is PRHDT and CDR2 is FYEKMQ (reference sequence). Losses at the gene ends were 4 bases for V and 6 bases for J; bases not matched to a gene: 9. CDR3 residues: CASSSQQQGRNSPLHF. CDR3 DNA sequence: TGTGCCAGCAGCTCCCAACAACAGGGGCGTAATTCACCCCTCCACTTT.

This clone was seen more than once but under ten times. The CDR3 here is CASSLAGRNFYGYTF. CDR3 DNA sequence: TGTGCCAGCAGCTTAGCTGGCAGGAACTTCTATGGCTACACCTTC. The chain employs TRBV7-9 and TRBJ1-2; D gene ambiguous. Trimming pared 0 bases from V and 4 bases from J, leaving 12 bases between. The CDR3 totals 15 residues. CDR1 and CDR2 from the germline V gene are SEHNR and FQNEAQ (reference sequence).

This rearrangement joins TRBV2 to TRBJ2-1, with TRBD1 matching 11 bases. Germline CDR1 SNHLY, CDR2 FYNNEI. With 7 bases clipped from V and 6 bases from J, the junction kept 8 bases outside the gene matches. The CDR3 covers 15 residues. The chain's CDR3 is CASTPGQGGFNEQFF. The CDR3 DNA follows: TGTGCCAGCACGCCGGGACAGGGGGGGTTCAATGAGCAGTTCTTC.

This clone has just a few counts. CDR3 region: CSVGDISGNTIYF. CDR3 nucleotide sequence: TGCAGCGTTGGAGACATCTCTGGAAACACCATATATTTT. This rearrangement joins TRBV29-1 to TRBJ1-3, with D hard to call. The CDR3 runs to 13 residues. Trimming removed 4 bases at V and 0 bases at J, with 7 bases between. The germline gives CDR1 SQVTM, CDR2 ANQGSEA.

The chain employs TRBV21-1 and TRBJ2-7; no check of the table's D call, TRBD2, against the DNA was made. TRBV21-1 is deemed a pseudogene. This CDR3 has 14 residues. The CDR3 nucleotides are TGTGCCACCTACATAGAAGGGAGGGACCACGAGCAGTACTTC. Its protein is CATYIEGRDHEQYF.

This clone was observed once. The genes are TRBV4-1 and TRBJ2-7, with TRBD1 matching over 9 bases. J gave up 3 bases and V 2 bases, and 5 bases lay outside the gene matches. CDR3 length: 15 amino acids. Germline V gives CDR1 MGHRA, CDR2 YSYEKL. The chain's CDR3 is CASSQQDRGNYEQYF. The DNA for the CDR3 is TGCGCCAGCAGCCAACAGGACAGGGGCAACTACGAGCAGTACTTC.

CDR3 in DNA: TGCGCCAGCAGCCAAGGTGGACAGGGGCACAACTATGGCTACACCTTC. Protein sequence: CASSQGGQGHNYGYTF. The V and J genes are TRBV4-3 and TRBJ1-2; 9 bases agree with TRBD1. V lost 1 base, J lost 2 bases, and 5 bases stayed unmatched. The CDR3 sequence is 16 residues long. CDR1 LGHNA and CDR2 YSLEER come from the germline V gene.

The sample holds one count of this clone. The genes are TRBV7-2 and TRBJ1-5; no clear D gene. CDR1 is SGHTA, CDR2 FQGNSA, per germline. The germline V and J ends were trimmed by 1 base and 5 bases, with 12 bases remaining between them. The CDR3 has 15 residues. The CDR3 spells CASSLDGQNYQPQHF. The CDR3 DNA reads TGTGCCAGCAGCTTAGATGGGCAGAATTATCAGCCCCAGCATTTT.

CDR3 region: CASRDREANVLTF. The CDR3 nucleotides are TGTGCCAGCAGAGACAGGGAAGCCAACGTCCTGACTTTC. This rearrangement joins TRBV2 to TRBJ2-6, with TRBD1 matching 7 bases. V was clipped by 6 bases and J by 7 bases; unmatched bases: 3. In germline, CDR1 is SNHLY, CDR2 FYNNEI. This CDR3 is 13 amino acids long.

CDR3 sequence (DNA): TGTGCCAGTAGTATAGAGTGGGGCGATCGGGCTTTCTTT. Translating it yields CASSIEWGDRAFF. The chain has TRBV19 and TRBJ1-1; tentatively, D is TRBD1 (5 bases). This CDR3 comprises 13 residues. Per germline, CDR1 LNHDA and CDR2 SQIVND (reference sequence). V gave up 0 bases and J gave up 11 bases, with 13 bases separating them. Variable domain in full (rest from reference TRBV19 and TRBJ1-1): DGGITQSPKYLFRKEGQNVTLSCEQNLNHDAMYWYRQDPGQGLRLIYYSQIVNDFQKGDIAEGYSVSREKKESFPLTVTSAQKNPTAFYLCASSIEWGDRAFFGQGTRLTVV.

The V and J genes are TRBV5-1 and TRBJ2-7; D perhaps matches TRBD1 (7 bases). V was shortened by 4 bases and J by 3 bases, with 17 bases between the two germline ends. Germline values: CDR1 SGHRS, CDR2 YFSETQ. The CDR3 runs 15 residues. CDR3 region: CASSVAGQTYYEQYF. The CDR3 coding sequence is TGCGCCAGCAGCGTGGCGGGACAGACTTACTACGAGCAGTACTTC. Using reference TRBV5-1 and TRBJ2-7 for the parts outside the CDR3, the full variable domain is KAGVTQTPRYLIKTRGQQVTLSCSPISGHRSVSWYQQTPGQGLQFLFEYFSETQRNKGNFPGRFSGRQFSNSRSEMNVSTLELGDSALYLCASSVAGQTYYEQYFGPGTRLTVT.

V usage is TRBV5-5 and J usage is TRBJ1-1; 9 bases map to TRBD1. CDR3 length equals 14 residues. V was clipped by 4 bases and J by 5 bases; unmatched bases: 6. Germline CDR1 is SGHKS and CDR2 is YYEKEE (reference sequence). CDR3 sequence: CASSNAGTGTEAFF. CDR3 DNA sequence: TGTGCCAGCAGCAATGCCGGGACAGGGACTGAAGCTTTCTTT.

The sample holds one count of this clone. CDR3 protein: CASREGTASTDTQYF. The CDR3 bases are TGCGCCAGCAGGGAGGGAACAGCAAGCACAGATACGCAGTATTTT. The chain employs TRBV5-1 and TRBJ2-3, with a possible D match to TRBD2 (6 bases). V was clipped by 5 bases and J by 0 bases, with 13 bases between them. Germline V gene sequence: CDR1 SGHRS, CDR2 YFSETQ. The CDR3 is 15 amino acids.

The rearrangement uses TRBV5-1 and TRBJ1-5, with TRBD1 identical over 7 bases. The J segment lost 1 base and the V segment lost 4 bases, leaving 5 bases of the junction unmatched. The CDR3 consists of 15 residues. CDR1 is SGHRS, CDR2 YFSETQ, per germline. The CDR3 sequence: CASSTGTESNQPQHF. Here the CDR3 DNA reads TGCGCCAGCAGCACTGGGACAGAAAGCAATCAGCCCCAGCATTTT.

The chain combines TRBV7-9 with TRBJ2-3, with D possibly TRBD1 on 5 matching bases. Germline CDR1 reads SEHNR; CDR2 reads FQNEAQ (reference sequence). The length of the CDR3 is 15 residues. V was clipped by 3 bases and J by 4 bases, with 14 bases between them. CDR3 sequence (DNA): TGTGCCAGCAGCTTCACAGGAGCCTCTCCAGATACGCAGTATTTT. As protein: CASSFTGASPDTQYF.

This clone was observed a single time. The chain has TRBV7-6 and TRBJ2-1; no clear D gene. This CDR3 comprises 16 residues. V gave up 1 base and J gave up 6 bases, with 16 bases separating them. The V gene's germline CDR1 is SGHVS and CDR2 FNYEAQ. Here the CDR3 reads CASSLGRPEALNEQFF. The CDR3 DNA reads TGTGCCAGCAGCTTAGGGCGGCCCGAGGCGCTCAATGAGCAGTTCTTC.

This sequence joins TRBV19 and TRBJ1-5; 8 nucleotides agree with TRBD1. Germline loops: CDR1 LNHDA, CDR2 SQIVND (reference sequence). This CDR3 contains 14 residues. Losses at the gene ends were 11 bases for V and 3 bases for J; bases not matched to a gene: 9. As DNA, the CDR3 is TGTGCCTCGAGATCGACAGGGGTCAATCAGCCCCAGCATTTT. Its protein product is CASRSTGVNQPQHF.

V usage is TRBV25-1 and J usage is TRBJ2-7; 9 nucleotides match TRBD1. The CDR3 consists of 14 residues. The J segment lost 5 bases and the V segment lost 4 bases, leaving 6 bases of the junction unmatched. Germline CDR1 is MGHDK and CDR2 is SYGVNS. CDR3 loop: CASSVDRGSNEQYF. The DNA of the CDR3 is TGTGCCAGCAGTGTCGACAGGGGGTCCAACGAGCAGTACTTC.

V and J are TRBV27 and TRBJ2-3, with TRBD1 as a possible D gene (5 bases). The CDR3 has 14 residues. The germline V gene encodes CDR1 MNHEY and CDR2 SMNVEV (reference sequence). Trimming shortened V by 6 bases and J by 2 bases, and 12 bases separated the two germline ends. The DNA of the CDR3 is TGTGCCAGCAGCCTTCAGGGTATCACAGATACGCAGTATTTT. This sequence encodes CASSLQGITDTQYF.

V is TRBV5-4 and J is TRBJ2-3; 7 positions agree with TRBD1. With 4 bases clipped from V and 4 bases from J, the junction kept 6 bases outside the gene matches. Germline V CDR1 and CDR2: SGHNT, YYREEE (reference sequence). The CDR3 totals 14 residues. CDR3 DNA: TGTGCCAGCAGCCCTAGGGGGCCCGCAGATACGCAGTATTTT. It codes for CASSPRGPADTQYF.

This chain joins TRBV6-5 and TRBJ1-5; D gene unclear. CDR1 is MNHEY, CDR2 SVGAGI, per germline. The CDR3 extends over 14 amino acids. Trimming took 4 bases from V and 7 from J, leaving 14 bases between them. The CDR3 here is CASSSLQKGQPQHF. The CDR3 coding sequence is TGTGCCAGCAGTTCCCTACAGAAAGGCCAGCCCCAGCATTTT.